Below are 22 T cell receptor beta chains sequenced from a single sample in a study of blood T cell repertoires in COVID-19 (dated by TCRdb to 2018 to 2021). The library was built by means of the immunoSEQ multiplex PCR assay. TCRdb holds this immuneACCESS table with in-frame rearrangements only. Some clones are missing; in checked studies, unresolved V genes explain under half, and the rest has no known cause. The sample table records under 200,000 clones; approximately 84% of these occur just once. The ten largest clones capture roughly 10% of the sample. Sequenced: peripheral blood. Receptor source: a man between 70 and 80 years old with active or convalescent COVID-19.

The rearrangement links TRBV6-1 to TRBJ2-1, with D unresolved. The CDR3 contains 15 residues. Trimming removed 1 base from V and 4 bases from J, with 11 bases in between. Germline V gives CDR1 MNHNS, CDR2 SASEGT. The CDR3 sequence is CASSEVYSSYNEQFF. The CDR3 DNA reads TGTGCCAGCAGTGAAGTCTACTCCTCTTACAATGAGCAGTTCTTC.

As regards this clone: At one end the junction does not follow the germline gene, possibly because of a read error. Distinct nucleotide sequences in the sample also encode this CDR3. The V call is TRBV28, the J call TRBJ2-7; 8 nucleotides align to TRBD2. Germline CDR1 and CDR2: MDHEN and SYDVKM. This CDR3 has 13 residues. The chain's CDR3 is CASSFGGVGLSDF. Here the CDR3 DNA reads TGTGCCAGCAGTTTCGGGGGGGTAGGGTTATCGGACTTC.

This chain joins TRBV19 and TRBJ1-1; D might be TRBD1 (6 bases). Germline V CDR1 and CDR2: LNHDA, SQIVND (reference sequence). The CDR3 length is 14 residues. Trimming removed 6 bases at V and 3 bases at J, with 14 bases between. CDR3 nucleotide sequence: TGTGCCAGTAGCTCCGGACAGAAGTACACTGAAGCTTTCTTT. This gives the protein CASSSGQKYTEAFF. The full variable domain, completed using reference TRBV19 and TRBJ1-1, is DGGITQSPKYLFRKEGQNVTLSCEQNLNHDAMYWYRQDPGQGLRLIYYSQIVNDFQKGDIAEGYSVSREKKESFPLTVTSAQKNPTAFYLCASSSGQKYTEAFFGQGTRLTVV.

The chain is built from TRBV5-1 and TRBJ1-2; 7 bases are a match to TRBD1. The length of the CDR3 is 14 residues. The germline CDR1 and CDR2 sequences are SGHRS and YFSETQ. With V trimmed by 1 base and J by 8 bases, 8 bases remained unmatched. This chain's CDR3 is CASSLQGDLSGYTF. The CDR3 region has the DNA TGCGCCAGCAGCTTGCAGGGGGATTTGAGCGGCTACACCTTC.

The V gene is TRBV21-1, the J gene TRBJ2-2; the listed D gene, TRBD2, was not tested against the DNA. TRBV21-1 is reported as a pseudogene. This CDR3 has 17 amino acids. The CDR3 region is CASSKAETSEGAGELFF. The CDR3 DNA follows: TGTGCCAGCAGCAAAGCAGAAACTAGCGAGGGGGCCGGGGAGCTGTTTTTT.

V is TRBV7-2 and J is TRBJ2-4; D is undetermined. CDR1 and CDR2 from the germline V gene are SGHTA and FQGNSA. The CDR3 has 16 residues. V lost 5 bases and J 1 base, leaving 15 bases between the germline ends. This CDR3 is CASSRVGNPAKNIQYF. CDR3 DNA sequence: TGTGCCAGCAGCCGGGTGGGTAACCCGGCCAAAAACATTCAGTACTTC.

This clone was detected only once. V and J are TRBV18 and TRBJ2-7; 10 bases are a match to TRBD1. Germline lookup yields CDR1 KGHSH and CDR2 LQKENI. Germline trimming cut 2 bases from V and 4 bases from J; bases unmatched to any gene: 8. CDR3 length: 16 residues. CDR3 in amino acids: CASSPGPGQGLYEQYF. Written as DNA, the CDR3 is TGTGCCAGCTCACCAGGACCGGGACAGGGGTTATACGAGCAGTACTTC.

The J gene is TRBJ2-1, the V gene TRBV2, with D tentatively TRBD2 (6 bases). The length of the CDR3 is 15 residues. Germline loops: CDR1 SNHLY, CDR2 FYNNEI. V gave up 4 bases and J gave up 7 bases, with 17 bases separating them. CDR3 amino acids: CASSVEGIVGNEQFF. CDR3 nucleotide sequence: TGTGCCAGCAGTGTGGAGGGGATCGTGGGGAATGAGCAGTTCTTC.

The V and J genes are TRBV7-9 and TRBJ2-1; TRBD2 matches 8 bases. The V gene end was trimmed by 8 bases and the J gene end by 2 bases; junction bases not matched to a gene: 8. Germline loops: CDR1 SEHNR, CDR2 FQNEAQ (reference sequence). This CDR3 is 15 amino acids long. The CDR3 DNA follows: TGTGCCAGCCTCGGGGCGGGGGGAGCCTACAATGAGCAGTTCTTC. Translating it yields CASLGAGGAYNEQFF.

CDR3 coding DNA: TGTGCCTGGAGTGTAGATTCAACCGGGTATGGCTACACCTTC. As protein: CAWSVDSTGYGYTF. The chain is built from TRBV30 and TRBJ1-2; the D is unclear. CDR3 length equals 14 residues. V was clipped by 0 bases and J by 5 bases, with 13 bases between them. Germline assignment: CDR1 GTSNPN and CDR2 SVGIG (reference sequence).

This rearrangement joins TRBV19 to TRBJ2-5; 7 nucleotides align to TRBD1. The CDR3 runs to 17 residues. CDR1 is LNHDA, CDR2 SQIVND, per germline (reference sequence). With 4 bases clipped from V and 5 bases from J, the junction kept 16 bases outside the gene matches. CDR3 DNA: TGTGCCAGTAGTAAGGGGGCCGGGCGCTGGGTTCCGGAGACCCAGTACTTC. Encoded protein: CASSKGAGRWVPETQYF.

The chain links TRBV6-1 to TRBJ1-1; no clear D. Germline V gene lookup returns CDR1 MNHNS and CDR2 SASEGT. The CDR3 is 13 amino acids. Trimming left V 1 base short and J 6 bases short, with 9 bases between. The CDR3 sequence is CASSEEIRSEAFF. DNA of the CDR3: TGTGCCAGCAGTGAAGAAATACGGTCTGAAGCTTTCTTT.

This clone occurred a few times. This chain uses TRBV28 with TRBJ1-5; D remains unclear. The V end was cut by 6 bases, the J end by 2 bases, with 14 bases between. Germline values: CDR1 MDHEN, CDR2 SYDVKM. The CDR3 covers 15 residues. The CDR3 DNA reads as TGTGCCAGCAGGCTGGGAGTGAGCGGCAATCAGCCCCAGCATTTT. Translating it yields CASRLGVSGNQPQHF.

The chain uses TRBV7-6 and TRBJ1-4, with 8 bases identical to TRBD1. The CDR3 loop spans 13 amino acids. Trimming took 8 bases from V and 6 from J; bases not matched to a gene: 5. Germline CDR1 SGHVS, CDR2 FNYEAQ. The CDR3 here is CASSWTGYEKLFF. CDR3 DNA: TGTGCCAGCTCGTGGACAGGGTATGAAAAACTGTTTTTT. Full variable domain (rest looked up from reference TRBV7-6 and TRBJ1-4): GAGVSQSPRYKVTKRGQDVALRCDPISGHVSLYWYRQALGQGPEFLTYFNYEAQQDKSGLPNDRFSAERPEGSISTLTIQRTEQRDSAMYRCASSWTGYEKLFFGSGTQLSVL.

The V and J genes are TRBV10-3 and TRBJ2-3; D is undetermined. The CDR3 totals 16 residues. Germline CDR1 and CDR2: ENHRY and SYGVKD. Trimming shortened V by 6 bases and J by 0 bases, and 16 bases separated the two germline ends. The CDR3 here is CAISREPLSSTDTQYF. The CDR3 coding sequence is TGTGCCATCAGCCGAGAACCCCTTTCTAGCACAGATACGCAGTATTTT.

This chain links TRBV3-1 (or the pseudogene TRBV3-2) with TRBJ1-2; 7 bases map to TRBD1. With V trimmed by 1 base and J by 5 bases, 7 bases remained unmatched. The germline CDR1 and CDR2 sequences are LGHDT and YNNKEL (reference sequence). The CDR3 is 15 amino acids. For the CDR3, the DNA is TGTGCCAGCAGCCAAGGGGCCAGGGGGAATTATGGCTACACCTTC. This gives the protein CASSQGARGNYGYTF.

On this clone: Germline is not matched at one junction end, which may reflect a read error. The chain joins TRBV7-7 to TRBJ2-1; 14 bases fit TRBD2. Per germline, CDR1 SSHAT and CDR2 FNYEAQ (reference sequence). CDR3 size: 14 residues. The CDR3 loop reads CASSVGTSGGEQFF. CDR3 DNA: TGTGCTAGCAGCGTCGGGACTAGCGGGGGTGAGCAGTTCTTC.

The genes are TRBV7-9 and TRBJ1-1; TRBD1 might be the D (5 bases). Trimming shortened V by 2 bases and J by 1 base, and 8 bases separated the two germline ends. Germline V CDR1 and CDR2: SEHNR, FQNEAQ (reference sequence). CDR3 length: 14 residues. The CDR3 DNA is TGTGCCAGCAGCTTACAGGGTCAGAACACTGAAGCTTTCTTT. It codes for CASSLQGQNTEAFF.

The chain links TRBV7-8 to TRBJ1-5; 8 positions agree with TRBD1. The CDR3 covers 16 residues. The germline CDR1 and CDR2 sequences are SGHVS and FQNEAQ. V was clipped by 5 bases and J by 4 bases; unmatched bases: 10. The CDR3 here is CASSLRTGLGNQPQHF. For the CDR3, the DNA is TGTGCCAGCAGCCTCCGGACAGGGTTGGGTAATCAGCCCCAGCATTTT.

Written as DNA, the CDR3 is TGTGCCAGCAGCTTATTTAGGGGAGGACGGATAATGAACACTGAAGCTTTCTTT. Its protein product is CASSLFRGGRIMNTEAFF. V usage is TRBV11-2 and J usage is TRBJ1-1; tentative D call: TRBD1 (5 bases). From germline, CDR1 is SGHAT and CDR2 FQNNGV. The CDR3 runs 18 residues. The ends were cut back, 2 bases at V and 0 bases at J, with 19 bases in the middle. Full variable domain (outside the CDR3, taken from reference TRBV11-2 and TRBJ1-1): EAGVAQSPRYKIIEKRQSVAFWCNPISGHATLYWYQQILGQGPKLLIQFQNNGVVDDSQLPKDRFSAERLKGVDSTLKIQPAKLEDSAVYLCASSLFRGGRIMNTEAFFGQGTRLTVV.

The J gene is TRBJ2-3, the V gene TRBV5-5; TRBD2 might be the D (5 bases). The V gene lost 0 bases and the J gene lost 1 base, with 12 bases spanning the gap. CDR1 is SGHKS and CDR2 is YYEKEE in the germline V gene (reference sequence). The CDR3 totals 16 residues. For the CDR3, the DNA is TGTGCCAGCAGCTTGGCCAGTACTAGGGGCACAGATACGCAGTATTTT. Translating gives CASSLASTRGTDTQYF.

CDR3 in DNA: TGTGCCAGCCGGGGGATAAGGACCTACGAGCAGTACTTC. It codes for CASRGIRTYEQYF. The genes are TRBV2 and TRBJ2-7; TRBD2 is a possible D gene (6 bases). Trimming took off 8 bases at V and 2 bases at J, with 13 bases between the two ends. Germline CDR1 reads SNHLY; CDR2 reads FYNNEI. The CDR3 contains 13 residues.